This T cell receptor (beta chain) was observed in a study of cytomegalovirus exposure and HLA in healthy donors. Regarding the study as a whole: The presence/absence work took it that sequencing depth was about the same across donors. There were under 200 TCR beta chains listed as cytomegalovirus-associated. Versus the roughly 700-donor mean, an Asian-associated ancestry cluster reportedly showed fewer N-insertions in a later analysis.

In the case of this clone: The antigen remains unidentified.

In the PCR, 60 Vbeta and 13 Jbeta primers were used. Here immunoSEQ multiplex PCR was the method, and the copy in TCRdb shows in-frame clones only, minus some. The sample shows about 160,000 clones, less than 80% of them seen only once. The receptor comes from a female donor in good health and CMV-seronegative. The sample was PBMCs.

CDR3 bases: TGTGCCAGCAGCCCGCCGGGGAGCACAGATACGCAGTATTTT. The encoded protein is CASSPPGSTDTQYF. The chain joins TRBV11-2 to TRBJ2-3; maybe TRBD2 (5 bases). V shed 5 bases and J shed 0 bases, with 9 bases lying between them. Germline loops: CDR1 SGHAT, CDR2 FQNNGV. The CDR3 totals 14 residues. The full variable domain, in which reference TRBV11-2 and TRBJ2-3 provide the parts outside the CDR3, is EAGVAQSPRYKIIEKRQSVAFWCNPISGHATLYWYQQILGQGPKLLIQFQNNGVVDDSQLPKDRFSAERLKGVDSTLKIQPAKLEDSAVYLCASSPPGSTDTQYFGPGTRLTVL.